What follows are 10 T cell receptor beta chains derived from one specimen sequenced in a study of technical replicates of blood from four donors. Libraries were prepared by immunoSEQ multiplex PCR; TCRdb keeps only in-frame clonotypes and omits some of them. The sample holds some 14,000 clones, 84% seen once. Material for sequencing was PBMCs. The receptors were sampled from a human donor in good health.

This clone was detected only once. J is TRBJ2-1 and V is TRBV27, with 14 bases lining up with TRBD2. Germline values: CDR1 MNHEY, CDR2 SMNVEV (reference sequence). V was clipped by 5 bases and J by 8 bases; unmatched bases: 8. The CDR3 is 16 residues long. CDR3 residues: CASSPGLAGVGDEQFF. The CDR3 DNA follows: TGTGCCAGCAGTCCGGGACTAGCGGGAGTGGGCGATGAGCAGTTCTTC.

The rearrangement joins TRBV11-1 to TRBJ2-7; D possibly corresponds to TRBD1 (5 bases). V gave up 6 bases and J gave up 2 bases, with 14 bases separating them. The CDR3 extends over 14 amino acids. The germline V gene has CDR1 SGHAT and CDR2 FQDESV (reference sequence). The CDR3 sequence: CASRQVGLPYEQYF. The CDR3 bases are TGTGCCAGCAGACAGGTGGGCCTGCCCTACGAGCAGTACTTC.

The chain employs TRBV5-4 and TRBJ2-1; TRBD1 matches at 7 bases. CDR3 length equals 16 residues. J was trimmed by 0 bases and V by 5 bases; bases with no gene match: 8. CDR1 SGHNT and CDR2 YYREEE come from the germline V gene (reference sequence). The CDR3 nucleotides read TGTGCCAGCAGGGCAACAGGGGCCCGCTCCTACAATGAGCAGTTCTTC. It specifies CASRATGARSYNEQFF.

In nucleotides, the CDR3 is TGTGCCAGCAGCCGCCTCGGCAATGAGCAGTTCTTC. This translates into CASSRLGNEQFF. The gene calls are TRBV6-1 and TRBJ2-1; no clear D. Germline V gene data show CDR1 as MNHNS and CDR2 as SASEGT. The CDR3 runs 12 residues. The ends were cut back, 6 bases at V and 6 bases at J, with 9 bases in the middle.

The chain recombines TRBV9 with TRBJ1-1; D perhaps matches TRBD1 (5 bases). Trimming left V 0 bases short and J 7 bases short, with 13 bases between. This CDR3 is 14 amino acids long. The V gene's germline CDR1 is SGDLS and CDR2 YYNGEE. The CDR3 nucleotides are TGTGCCAGCAGCGTAGTGGGGGAGGGCAGTGAAGCTTTCTTT. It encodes CASSVVGEGSEAFF.

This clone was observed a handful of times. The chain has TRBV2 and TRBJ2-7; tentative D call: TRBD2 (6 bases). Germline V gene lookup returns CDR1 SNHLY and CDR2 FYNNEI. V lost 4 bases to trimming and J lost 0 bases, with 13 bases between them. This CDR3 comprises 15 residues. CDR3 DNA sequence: TGTGCCAGCAGTGTCGACTGGGGAGGCTCCTACGAGCAGTACTTC. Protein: CASSVDWGGSYEQYF.

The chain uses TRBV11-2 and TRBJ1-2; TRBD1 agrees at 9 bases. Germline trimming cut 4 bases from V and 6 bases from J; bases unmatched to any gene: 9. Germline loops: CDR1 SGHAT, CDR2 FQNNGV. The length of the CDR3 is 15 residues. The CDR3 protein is CASSSTRRDRDGYTF. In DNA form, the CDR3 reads TGTGCCAGCAGCTCAACCCGCCGGGACAGGGATGGCTACACCTTC.

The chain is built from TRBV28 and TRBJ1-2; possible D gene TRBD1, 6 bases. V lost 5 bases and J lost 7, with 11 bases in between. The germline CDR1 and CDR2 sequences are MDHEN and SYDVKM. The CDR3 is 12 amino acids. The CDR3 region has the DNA TGTGCCAGCAGTCTACAGGGCCGTGGCTACACCTTC. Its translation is CASSLQGRGYTF.

CDR3 loop: CASSPGTGVGYGYTF. For the CDR3, the DNA is TGTGCCAGCAGCCCCGGGACAGGGGTAGGTTATGGCTACACCTTC. This sequence joins TRBV7-2 and TRBJ1-2; 10 bases are shared with TRBD1. The CDR3 has 15 residues. V lost 5 bases, J lost 5 bases, and 8 bases stayed unmatched. Germline V lookup: CDR1 SGHTA, CDR2 FQGNSA.

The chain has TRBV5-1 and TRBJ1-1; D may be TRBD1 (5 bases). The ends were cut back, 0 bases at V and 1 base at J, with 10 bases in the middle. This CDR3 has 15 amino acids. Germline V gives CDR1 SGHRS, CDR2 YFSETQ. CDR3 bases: TGCGCCAGCAGCTTGGTCCCCGGGGGGAACACTGAAGCTTTCTTT. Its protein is CASSLVPGGNTEAFF.